This passage covers 20 T cell receptor beta chains from one sample sequenced in a study of T cells in Graves' hyperthyroidism and ophthalmopathy. TCR beta CDR3 regions were amplified from RNA. First-round RT-PCR of the TCR CDR3 relied on the HTBI primer set. TCRdb redid the calling of the multiplex PCR reads with MiXCR, one entry per CDR3 protein. This table holds about 290,000 distinct CDR3 sequences, 16% found once. The sequenced sample consisted of blood. The receptors stem from a man aged 30 to 45 with Graves' hyperthyroidism.

In regard to this clonotype: A much larger clone lies a single base off, so this may be a read error. The chain employs TRBV11-2 and TRBJ2-5; possible D gene TRBD2, 5 bases. The CDR3 sequence is 14 residues long. Per germline, CDR1 SGHAT and CDR2 FQNNGV. Here the CDR3 reads CACSQPVGAETQYF. Here the CDR3 DNA reads TGTGCCTGCAGCCAGCCAGTGGGAGCAGAGACCCAGTACTTC.

This clonotype has a count of ten or more. The gene calls are TRBV2 and TRBJ1-6, with no clear D. This CDR3 is built from 15 residues. Germline V CDR1 and CDR2: SNHLY, FYNNEI. The V end was cut by 6 bases, the J end by 6 bases, with 15 bases between. The CDR3 protein is CASSPTSGINSPLHF. CDR3 in DNA: TGTGCCAGCAGCCCCACGTCAGGCATTAATTCACCCCTCCACTTT. The whole variable domain, remainder taken from reference TRBV2 and TRBJ1-6, is EPEVTQTPSHQVTQMGQEVILRCVPISNHLYFYWYRQILGQKVEFLVSFYNNEISEKSEIFDDQFSVERPDGSNFTLKIRSTKLEDSAMYFCASSPTSGINSPLHFGNGTRLTVT.

This rearrangement joins TRBV6-4 to TRBJ2-7; 15 bases are a match to TRBD2. V dropped 10 bases and J dropped 4; count of bases not matched to a gene: 5. CDR1 and CDR2 (germline): MRHNA, SNTAGT. This CDR3 has 14 residues. The CDR3 nucleotides read TGTGCCACGCGAGGACTAGCGGGAGGGTACGAGCAGTACTTC. Its translation: CATRGLAGGYEQYF.

This clonotype was seen at least ten times. The chain uses TRBV11-2 and TRBJ1-2; D may be TRBD1 (6 bases). The CDR3 length is 15 residues. CDR1 and CDR2 (germline): SGHAT, FQNNGV. Trimming removed 4 bases at V and 5 bases at J, with 17 bases between. The CDR3: CASSSGQSLWYGYTF. CDR3 nucleotides: TGTGCCAGCAGCTCCGGACAGAGCCTATGGTATGGCTACACCTTC.

This clonotype has only a few counts. J is TRBJ1-3 and V is TRBV30; D remains unclear. The CDR3 is 14 residues long. CDR1 is GTSNPN and CDR2 is SVGIG in the germline V gene (reference sequence). V gave up 5 bases and J gave up 1 base, with 12 bases separating them. The CDR3 sequence is CAWGPPESGNTIYF. The CDR3, as DNA: TGTGCCTGGGGACCGCCCGAGTCTGGAAACACCATATATTTT. Full variable domain (rest looked up from reference TRBV30 and TRBJ1-3): SQTIHQWPATLVQPVGSPLSLECTVEGTSNPNLYWYRQAAGRGLQLLFYSVGIGQISSEVPQNLSASRPQDRQFILSSKKLLLSDSGFYLCAWGPPESGNTIYFGEGSWLTVV.

Many counts were recorded for this clonotype. The chain recombines TRBV3-1 with TRBJ2-3; 7 bases fit TRBD2. Germline lookup yields CDR1 LGHDT and CDR2 YNNKEL (reference sequence). The CDR3 loop spans 15 amino acids. Losses at the gene ends were 4 bases for V and 2 bases for J; bases not matched to a gene: 6. As DNA, the CDR3 is TGTGCCAGCAGCCGCGACGGGAGGCCCACAGATACGCAGTATTTT. The encoded protein is CASSRDGRPTDTQYF.

The chain couples TRBV27 to TRBJ2-5, with TRBD2 matching 13 bases. The CDR3 consists of 16 residues. V was pared by 0 bases and J by 5 bases, with 3 bases of the junction left unmatched. Germline V gene data show CDR1 as MNHEY and CDR2 as SMNVEV (reference sequence). CDR3 protein: CASSLSGLAGMETQYF. The CDR3 region has the DNA TGTGCCAGCAGTTTATCGGGACTAGCGGGAATGGAGACCCAGTACTTC.

This clonotype was recorded at least ten times. The chain joins TRBV13 to TRBJ2-5, with a tentative D call TRBD2 (6 bases). Germline loops: CDR1 PRHDT, CDR2 FYEKMQ (reference sequence). The CDR3 covers 14 residues. The V end lost 3 bases, the J end lost 4 bases, and 12 bases lay between the germline ends. In DNA, the CDR3 is TGTGCCAGCAGCTTGGGCGTGGGGGGAGAGACCCAGTACTTC. It yields the protein CASSLGVGGETQYF.

This clonotype came up a few times. This rearrangement joins TRBV7-9 to TRBJ2-6, with D unclear. Germline V CDR1 and CDR2: SEHNR, FQNEAQ (reference sequence). The germline V and J ends were trimmed by 1 base and 2 bases, with 18 bases remaining between them. The CDR3 length is 19 residues. Written as DNA, the CDR3 is TGTGCCAGCAGCTTAGAAGGTGGACCCCAAGGGACTGGGGCCAACGTCCTGACTTTC. Translated: CASSLEGGPQGTGANVLTF.

At least ten counts were recorded for this clonotype. The rearrangement uses TRBV20-1 and TRBJ1-2; D might be TRBD1 (5 bases). The V and J ends lost 0 bases and 2 bases respectively, with 7 bases between them. The CDR3 length is 13 residues. Germline loops: CDR1 DFQATT, CDR2 SNEGSKA (reference sequence). The CDR3 bases are TGCAGTGCTAGAGATCGACAGAACTATGGCTACACCTTC. Protein sequence: CSARDRQNYGYTF.

The chain joins TRBV12-3 or TRBV12-4 to TRBJ1-4; D may be TRBD1 (5 bases). With 5 bases removed from V and 7 bases from J, the gap between germline ends came to 14 bases. The CDR3 is 14 residues long. The CDR3 sequence is CASSTQGTREKLFF. CDR3 nucleotide sequence: TGTGCCAGCAGTACCCAAGGGACCCGTGAAAAACTGTTTTTT.

This clonotype came up many times. This sequence joins TRBV28 and TRBJ1-1, with TRBD1 as a possible D gene (5 bases). The V end lost 6 bases, the J end lost 10 bases, and 24 bases lay between the germline ends. The CDR3 covers 15 residues. The germline CDR1 and CDR2 sequences are MDHEN and SYDVKM. The CDR3 region has the DNA TGTGCCAGCAGCACTACTCTCGGACGGGGACCCGGAGCTTTCTTT. This encodes CASSTTLGRGPGAFF.

This clonotype was seen only once. One junction end does not reproduce the germline sequence, and a read error may be involved. The genes are TRBV20-1 and TRBJ1-2; D unresolved. CDR1 is DFQATT, CDR2 SNEGSKA, per germline (reference sequence). CDR3 length: 11 amino acids. In DNA, the CDR3 is TGCAGTGCGGAAACTAACTATGGCCACACCTTC. Amino acid sequence: CSAETNYGHTF.

Ten or more counts support this clonotype. This chain uses TRBV11-3 with TRBJ2-2; D assignment may be TRBD1 or TRBD2 (5 bases each). V lost 8 bases to trimming and J lost 4 bases, with 20 bases between them. Germline-derived CDR1 and CDR2 are SGHNT and YENEEA. The CDR3 is 16 residues long. The CDR3 protein is CASAGVGGKPTGELFF. CDR3 sequence (DNA): TGTGCCAGCGCTGGGGTTGGGGGAAAGCCCACCGGGGAGCTGTTTTTT.

This clonotype was seen ten or more times. The chain has TRBV28 and TRBJ2-5, with 9 bases that match TRBD2. The germline V gene has CDR1 MDHEN and CDR2 SYDVKM. CDR3 length: 14 amino acids. V shed 5 bases and J 5 bases; nucleotides not matched to a gene: 6. This CDR3 reads CASSLSGGPETQYF. Written as DNA, the CDR3 is TGTGCCAGCAGTCTTAGCGGGGGACCGGAGACCCAGTACTTC.

The table lists this clonotype with many counts. This chain connects TRBV6-1 to TRBJ2-2; D ambiguous. Germline CDR1 is MNHNS and CDR2 is SASEGT. V lost 3 bases and J lost 5, with 10 bases in between. The CDR3 totals 14 residues. The CDR3 coding sequence is TGTGCCAGCAGTGAGTGGTTTGGGACCGGGGAGCTGTTTTTT. Translation gives CASSEWFGTGELFF.

This chain links TRBV19 with TRBJ1-5, with D hard to call. The germline V gene encodes CDR1 LNHDA and CDR2 SQIVND (reference sequence). Trimming cost V 6 bases and J 1 base, with 13 bases left between them. The CDR3 totals 15 residues. This chain's CDR3 is CASRDSLGSNQPQHF. The CDR3 DNA follows: TGTGCCAGTAGGGACTCCTTGGGGAGCAATCAGCCCCAGCATTTT.

This clonotype was picked up many times. The chain combines TRBV30 with TRBJ1-1, with a weak D call TRBD1 (5 bases). Trimming shortened V by 1 base and J by 4 bases, and 13 bases separated the two germline ends. This CDR3 comprises 14 residues. Germline V gives CDR1 GTSNPN, CDR2 SVGIG (reference sequence). CDR3 sequence (DNA): TGTGCCTGGAGTGCCCTTACGGGGGGCACTGAAGCTTTCTTT. It is translated as CAWSALTGGTEAFF.

This clonotype appeared many times. The chain joins TRBV13 to TRBJ2-3, with D perhaps matching TRBD1 or TRBD2 (5 bases each). CDR3 length equals 12 residues. Deletions cut 0 bases from V and 9 bases from J, with 7 bases between. Germline CDR1 and CDR2: PRHDT and FYEKMQ (reference sequence). DNA for the CDR3: TGTGCCAGCAGCTTAGGAGAGGGGACGCAGTATTTT. It is translated as CASSLGEGTQYF.

This clonotype was detected many times. The gene calls are TRBV29-1 and TRBJ2-7, with 11 bases matching TRBD2. The ends lost 6 bases at V and 3 bases at J; junction bases unmatched: 7. Germline V lookup: CDR1 SQVTM, CDR2 ANQGSEA. The CDR3 is 14 residues long. DNA for the CDR3: TGCAGCGTGATCCTAGCGGGAGGCAGCTACGAGCAGTACTTC. It codes for CSVILAGGSYEQYF.